This T cell receptor beta chain was retrieved from a study of T cells after yellow fever vaccination. Study outcomes and limitations: Contaminants from the bulk population, in the form of abundant clonotypes, could be found in FACS-sorted repertoires.

The sample holds many counts of this clonotype. Antigen specificity is unknown. TCRdb fed the 5' RACE reads into MiXCR, producing one record per CDR3 protein. The sample consists of about 74,000 distinct CDR3 sequences, approximately 7% of them appearing once. Per the germline V gene, CDR1 is SEHNR and CDR2 is FQNEAQ (reference sequence). The CDR3 contains 15 residues. V lost 2 bases and J 4 bases, leaving 13 bases between the germline ends. This TCR was recovered from a man aged 18 to 30 who received the YFV17D yellow fever vaccine. The V gene is TRBV7-9, the J gene TRBJ2-3; tentative D call: TRBD1 (6 bases). The sample here was CD8+ T cells sorted from PBMCs, taken about 5 days after the first yellow fever vaccination. The CDR3 region is CASSLLGGDADTQYF. The CDR3 DNA sequence: TGTGCCAGCAGCTTACTAGGGGGAGACGCAGATACGCAGTATTTT.